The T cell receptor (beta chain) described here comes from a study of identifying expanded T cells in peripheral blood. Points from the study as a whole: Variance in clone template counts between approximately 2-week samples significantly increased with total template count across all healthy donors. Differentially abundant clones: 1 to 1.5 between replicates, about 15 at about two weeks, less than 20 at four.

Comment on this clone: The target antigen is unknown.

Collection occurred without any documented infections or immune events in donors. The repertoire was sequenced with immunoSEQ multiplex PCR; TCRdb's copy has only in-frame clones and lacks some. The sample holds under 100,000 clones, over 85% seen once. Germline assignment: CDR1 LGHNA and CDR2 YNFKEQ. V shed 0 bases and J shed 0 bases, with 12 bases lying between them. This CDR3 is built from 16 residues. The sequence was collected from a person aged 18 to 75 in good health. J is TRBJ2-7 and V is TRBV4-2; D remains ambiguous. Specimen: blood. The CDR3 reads CASSQDDRTNSYEQYF. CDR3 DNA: TGTGCCAGCAGCCAAGATGACCGGACCAACTCCTACGAGCAGTACTTC.